One T cell receptor beta chain is described in this entry. From blood CD8+ and CD4+ T cells, TCR beta sequences were generated. TEMRA cells were enriched by FACS, while CD8+ and CD4+ T cells were obtained through a negative isolation that was performed magnetically. RNA was extracted with the RNeasy kit, and a quantity of roughly 0.5 to 1 ug was reverse transcribed using random hexamers. TCRdb re-called the immunoSEQ multiplex PCR reads with MiXCR, one entry per CDR3 protein. Here the sample spans about 190,000 distinct CDR3 sequences, 95% being singletons. The data were obtained in a study of CD8 T cells in Susac syndrome. This CDR3 is built from 16 residues. V lost 6 bases and J lost 6, with 26 bases in between. Germline-derived CDR1 and CDR2 are SQVTM and ANQGSEA.

Sequenced input: CD4+ T cells from PBMCs. The chain is built from TRBV29-1 and TRBJ1-2, with D perhaps TRBD1 (5 bases). This sequence originates from a human donor in good health. CDR3 DNA: TGCAGCGTGGCGAGATGGGATTCGGAGGGGTCGGATGGCTACACCTTC. Encoded protein: CSVARWDSEGSDGYTF.